Below are 4 T cell receptor beta chains sequenced from a single sample in a study of T cell responses to AZD1222 COVID-19 vaccine. The repertoire was sequenced with immunoSEQ multiplex PCR; TCRdb's copy has only in-frame clones and lacks some. The sample lists about 120,000 clones, roughly nine tenths occurring once. Sequenced here: peripheral blood, sampled on day 0 of AZD1222 vaccination. The receptor source for this set is an adult in good health.

This clone was observed once. The V and J genes are TRBV14 and TRBJ2-2, with 8 bases aligning to TRBD2. The germline V gene has CDR1 SGHDN and CDR2 FVKESK. The CDR3 is 15 amino acids. The junction had 4 bases not matched to a gene; V was cut back by 4 bases and J by 3 bases. CDR3 DNA: TGTGCCAGCAGCCCTCTAGCGGGTTACACCGGGGAGCTGTTTTTT. This translates into CASSPLAGYTGELFF.

This chain joins TRBV2 and TRBJ2-7, with D possibly being TRBD1 (6 bases). Trimming removed 2 bases at V and 6 bases at J, with 11 bases between. The germline V gene has CDR1 SNHLY and CDR2 FYNNEI. This CDR3 spans 13 amino acids. The CDR3 is CASSEQGLGEQYF. In DNA form, the CDR3 reads TGTGCCAGCAGTGAACAGGGGCTCGGCGAGCAGTACTTC.

This clone came up a few times. This chain uses TRBV19 with TRBJ1-1, with unresolved D. This CDR3 comprises 13 residues. From germline, CDR1 is LNHDA and CDR2 SQIVND (reference sequence). Deletions cut 5 bases from V and 3 bases from J, with 10 bases between. This CDR3 is CASSALFDTEAFF. CDR3 in DNA: TGTGCCAGTAGTGCCCTCTTTGACACTGAAGCTTTCTTT.

The rearrangement uses TRBV28 and TRBJ2-1, with 8 bases fitting TRBD2. The CDR3 spans 15 residues. Germline V CDR1 and CDR2: MDHEN, SYDVKM. The V segment lost 2 bases and the J segment 9 bases; nucleotides outside the gene matches: 9. The CDR3 nucleotides are TGTGCCAGCAGTTTACCTACAGGACTAGCTGCTGAGCAGTTCTTC. Its translation is CASSLPTGLAAEQFF.